The next 27 T cell receptor beta chains were all read from a single sample in a study of Ad26.COV2.S vaccination and SARS-CoV-2 variants (dated by TCRdb to the early 2020s). What this sample's time point label stands for: individuals recovered from natural SARS-CoV-2 infection. Libraries were made using the immunoSEQ multiplex PCR assay. The table was pulled from immuneACCESS by TCRdb, which kept in-frame rearrangements only. Such tables lose some clones; where checked, under half of the loss comes from unresolved V genes, and the rest has no known cause. For this sample there are 300,000 to 400,000 clones; just over 90% appear just once. 3.5% to 4.5% of the sample is in the top ten clones. The sample in question was peripheral blood, obtained after recovery from COVID-19. These receptor sequences come from a human donor who had recovered from COVID-19.

The chain carries TRBV5-1 and TRBJ1-1, with 9 bases aligning to TRBD1. This CDR3 is 17 amino acids long. Germline V gene data show CDR1 as SGHRS and CDR2 as YFSETQ. With V trimmed by 1 base and J by 6 bases, 13 bases remained unmatched. The CDR3 spells CASSLTVFRDRDAEAFF. The CDR3, as DNA: TGCGCCAGCAGCTTGACAGTTTTTAGGGACAGGGACGCTGAAGCTTTCTTT.

V gene TRBV25-1 combines with J gene TRBJ1-2; D gene ambiguous. V lost 5 bases, J lost 2 bases, and 12 bases lay in between. The CDR3 spans 14 residues. Germline assignment: CDR1 MGHDK and CDR2 SYGVNS. The DNA for the CDR3 is TGTGCCAGCAGTCACGAGGCCAGAAACTATGGCTACACCTTC. It specifies CASSHEARNYGYTF.

This clone has ten or more counts. V is TRBV20-1 and J is TRBJ1-1, with 10 bases lining up with TRBD1. Unmatched junction bases numbered 3, after V lost 5 bases and J lost 3 bases. The germline CDR1 and CDR2 sequences are DFQATT and SNEGSKA (reference sequence). This CDR3 contains 13 residues. CDR3 nucleotide sequence: TGCAGTGCTGGTGGACAGGGGGACACTGAAGCTTTCTTT. This gives the protein CSAGGQGDTEAFF.

J is TRBJ2-5 and V is TRBV7-9; TRBD1 aligns across 8 bases. V shed 8 bases and J 1 base; nucleotides not matched to a gene: 6. Per the germline V gene, CDR1 is SEHNR and CDR2 is FQNEAQ (reference sequence). The CDR3 extends over 14 amino acids. CDR3 in amino acids: CASGGQGAQETQYF. CDR3 nucleotides: TGTGCCAGCGGGGGTCAGGGGGCCCAAGAGACCCAGTACTTC.

This clone has ten or more counts. The chain couples TRBV7-8 to TRBJ1-5; TRBD1 is a possible D gene (6 bases). The germline V and J ends were trimmed by 5 bases and 6 bases, with 11 bases remaining between them. The germline gives CDR1 SGHVS, CDR2 FQNEAQ. The CDR3 totals 13 residues. CDR3 DNA: TGTGCCAGCAGCATTGAGGGGGTTCAGCCCCAGCATTTT. This sequence encodes CASSIEGVQPQHF.

The genes are TRBV2 and TRBJ2-5; D is uncertain. This CDR3 region has 11 residues. Germline CDR1 SNHLY, CDR2 FYNNEI. V lost 7 bases to trimming and J lost 3 bases, with 6 bases between them. The CDR3 sequence: CASILEETQYF. The CDR3 region has the DNA TGTGCCAGCATTCTCGAAGAGACCCAGTACTTC.

V gene TRBV25-1 combines with J gene TRBJ1-1, with a possible D match to TRBD1 (6 bases). V gave up 8 bases and J gave up 8 bases, with 15 bases separating them. Germline CDR1 is MGHDK and CDR2 is SYGVNS. CDR3 size: 12 residues. This CDR3 is CASGWTVSEAFF. CDR3 DNA sequence: TGTGCCAGCGGATGGACAGTATCGGAAGCTTTCTTT.

This clone came up once. This chain's CDR3 is CASSYHPGQGAHEQYF. CDR3 DNA: TGTGCCAGCAGCTACCACCCGGGACAGGGGGCTCACGAGCAGTACTTC. The V and J genes are TRBV7-8 and TRBJ2-7; 12 positions match TRBD1. Per the germline V gene, CDR1 is SGHVS and CDR2 is FQNEAQ. Trimming cost V 4 bases and J 5 bases; bases outside gene matches: 9. The CDR3 covers 16 residues.

The V and J genes are TRBV5-7 and TRBJ1-3; possibly TRBD1 for D (5 bases). TRBV5-7 is sorted into the ORF group, with uncertain function. The V and J ends lost 4 bases and 2 bases respectively, with 16 bases between them. The CDR3 runs to 16 residues. The CDR3 nucleotides are TGTGCCAGCAGCCACAAAATCCGGGGGGCTGGAAACACCATATATTTT. The encoded protein is CASSHKIRGAGNTIYF.

This sequence joins TRBV2 and TRBJ2-5; possible D gene TRBD2, 6 bases. Germline V gene data show CDR1 as SNHLY and CDR2 as FYNNEI. There are 14 residues in the CDR3. Trimming removed 6 bases at V and 5 bases at J, with 16 bases between. CDR3 protein: CASSGLAFMETQYF. The CDR3 DNA is TGTGCCAGCAGCGGGCTAGCGTTTATGGAGACCCAGTACTTC.

This chain connects TRBV6-5 to TRBJ2-2; the D is unclear. The CDR3 consists of 16 residues. Germline V CDR1 and CDR2: MNHEY, SVGAGI. The germline V and J ends were trimmed by 2 bases and 4 bases, with 14 bases remaining between them. In nucleotides, the CDR3 is TGTGCCAGCAGTTACGAAACGGCCGTGAGCACCGGGGAGCTGTTTTTT. It specifies CASSYETAVSTGELFF.

The chain employs TRBV5-8 and TRBJ2-1; 7 nucleotides line up with TRBD2. This CDR3 has 14 residues. The V gene's germline CDR1 is SGHTS and CDR2 YDEGEE. V trimming: 4 bases; J trimming: 4 bases; junction bases outside the gene matches: 5. The CDR3 DNA reads TGTGCCAGCAGCGGACTAGAGACTTACAATGAGCAGTTCTTC. Translating it yields CASSGLETYNEQFF.

This clone was seen only a few times. This chain uses TRBV7-9 with TRBJ2-7; 7 bases line up with TRBD2. V was clipped by 4 bases and J by 0 bases; unmatched bases: 6. In germline, CDR1 is SEHNR, CDR2 FQNEAQ (reference sequence). The CDR3 loop spans 15 amino acids. The CDR3 spells CASSSMGRDSYEQYF. In DNA, the CDR3 is TGTGCCAGCAGCTCGATGGGGAGGGACTCCTACGAGCAGTACTTC.

The chain joins TRBV4-1 to TRBJ2-3, with 10 nucleotides matching TRBD1. With 1 base clipped from V and 5 bases from J, the junction kept 6 bases outside the gene matches. This CDR3 has 16 residues. Germline CDR1 and CDR2: MGHRA and YSYEKL. The DNA for the CDR3 is TGCGCCAGCAGCCAAGGGGCGGGACAGGGGAAAGATACGCAGTATTTT. Its protein is CASSQGAGQGKDTQYF.

The chain uses TRBV5-1 and TRBJ1-2, with 7 bases lining up with TRBD1. Germline V gene data show CDR1 as SGHRS and CDR2 as YFSETQ. The trim removed 4 bases at V and 4 bases at J, leaving 1 base unmatched. This CDR3 contains 12 residues. In DNA, the CDR3 is TGCGCCAGCAGCGGGGACAGCTATGGCTACACCTTC. It encodes CASSGDSYGYTF.

V usage is TRBV29-1 and J usage is TRBJ2-3; D call uncertain. From germline, CDR1 is SQVTM and CDR2 ANQGSEA. CDR3 size: 15 residues. The V and J ends lost 3 bases and 2 bases respectively, with 15 bases between them. The chain's CDR3 is CSVDKGVRTTDTQYF. In nucleotides, the CDR3 is TGCAGCGTTGATAAAGGAGTTAGGACCACAGATACGCAGTATTTT.

The chain employs TRBV2 and TRBJ2-7; D unresolved. The germline V gene encodes CDR1 SNHLY and CDR2 FYNNEI. There are 12 residues in the CDR3. The V gene lost 7 bases and the J gene lost 2 bases, with 9 bases spanning the gap. The CDR3 is CASTERTYEQYF. The DNA of the CDR3 is TGTGCCAGCACGGAACGTACCTACGAGCAGTACTTC.

About this clone itself: This specimen includes other DNA sequences encoding the same CDR3. The chain couples TRBV2 to TRBJ1-2; D remains ambiguous. V was shortened by 2 bases and J by 4 bases, with 5 bases between the two germline ends. The germline gives CDR1 SNHLY, CDR2 FYNNEI. The CDR3 is 12 residues long. This CDR3 is CASSERGYGYTF. The CDR3 DNA is TGTGCCAGCAGTGAACGAGGCTATGGCTACACCTTC.

J is TRBJ2-3 and V is TRBV10-1, with 12 bases matching TRBD2. The ends lost 8 bases at V and 9 bases at J; junction bases unmatched: 9. Germline lookup yields CDR1 WNHNN and CDR2 SYGVQD (reference sequence). This CDR3 has 14 residues. CDR3 in DNA: TGCGCCAGCTCAACTAGCGGGGGGTCTGAAACGCAGTATTTT. Its protein product is CASSTSGGSETQYF.

The chain links TRBV4-3 to TRBJ1-3; no clear D gene. This CDR3 region has 15 residues. Germline CDR1 LGHNA, CDR2 YSLEER. V shed 1 base and J shed 3 bases, with 10 bases lying between them. CDR3 protein: CASSQAPQIGNTIYF. CDR3 nucleotides: TGCGCCAGCAGCCAAGCCCCCCAGATTGGAAACACCATATATTTT.

J is TRBJ1-2 and V is TRBV2, with a tentative D call TRBD1 (5 bases). This CDR3 has 14 amino acids. V lost 5 bases and J 0 bases, leaving 10 bases between the germline ends. The germline V gene encodes CDR1 SNHLY and CDR2 FYNNEI. The CDR3 loop is CASSFRASNYGYTF. The CDR3 region has the DNA TGTGCCAGCAGTTTCAGGGCTTCTAACTATGGCTACACCTTC.

This chain connects TRBV7-2 to TRBJ1-2, with D unresolved. Germline values: CDR1 SGHTA, CDR2 FQGNSA. With 1 base removed from V and 4 bases from J, the gap between germline ends came to 16 bases. The CDR3 is made up of 16 amino acids. DNA for the CDR3: TGTGCCAGCAGCTTAGAAGTCGGCCCCCGGGGCTATGGCTACACCTTC. This sequence encodes CASSLEVGPRGYGYTF.

With regard to this clone: The sample contains more than one DNA sequence encoding this CDR3. The chain couples TRBV6-2 or TRBV6-3 to TRBJ2-7; the D gene is possibly TRBD2 (6 bases). The CDR3 contains 12 residues. Trimming cost V 6 bases and J 7 bases, with 13 bases left between them. Germline V lookup: CDR1 MNHEY, CDR2 SVGEGT. The CDR3 nucleotides are TGTGCCAGCAGCTTGGGGGGATATGAGCAGTACTTC. It specifies CASSLGGYEQYF.

The gene calls are TRBV10-3 and TRBJ1-1; TRBD1 matches at 7 bases. The CDR3 is made up of 13 amino acids. Unmatched junction bases numbered 10, after V lost 10 bases and J lost 5 bases. The germline CDR1 and CDR2 sequences are ENHRY and SYGVKD. In DNA, the CDR3 is TGTGCCAGCGGAGACAGGGAGGGGACTGAAGCTTTCTTT. This translates into CASGDREGTEAFF.

V gene TRBV12-5 combines with J gene TRBJ1-1; D remains ambiguous. The CDR3 sequence is 14 residues long. The ends were cut back, 4 bases at V and 1 base at J, with 10 bases in the middle. CDR1 is LGHNT and CDR2 is FRNRAP in the germline V gene. CDR3 in DNA: TGTGCTAGTGGTTCGGACGGAGCGAACACTGAAGCTTTCTTT. It encodes CASGSDGANTEAFF.

The V and J genes are TRBV27 and TRBJ1-3; D not resolved. The CDR3 length is 15 residues. Trimming left V 0 bases short and J 2 bases short, with 8 bases between. Per the germline V gene, CDR1 is MNHEY and CDR2 is SMNVEV (reference sequence). The CDR3 sequence is CASSLSVAAGNTIYF. For the CDR3, the DNA is TGTGCCAGCAGTTTATCCGTGGCCGCTGGAAACACCATATATTTT.

The rearrangement links TRBV7-8 to TRBJ1-1; the D is unclear. This CDR3 spans 13 amino acids. V was shortened by 5 bases and J by 10 bases, with 17 bases between the two germline ends. Germline CDR1 reads SGHVS; CDR2 reads FQNEAQ. The CDR3 protein is CASSGRVLDGAFF. CDR3 bases: TGTGCCAGCAGCGGGAGGGTCCTCGATGGAGCTTTCTTT.